This TCR beta chain was recovered during a study of PD-L1 blockade in urothelial cancer. Noted time point: pretreatment peripheral blood. This CDR3 comprises 14 residues. Per germline, CDR1 MNHEY and CDR2 SVGAGI. V dropped 6 bases and J dropped 1 base, with 13 bases sitting between them. Measured with immunoSEQ multiplex PCR; TCRdb has only the in-frame clones, and not every one. This sample has 95,000 to 100,000 clones, with roughly 84% found just once. Sequencing used PBMCs, obtained around atezolizumab (anti-PD-L1) treatment. The source is a man between 60 and 70 years old with urothelial cancer. This chain links TRBV6-5 with TRBJ2-7; maybe TRBD2 (5 bases). The CDR3 nucleotides read TGTGCCAGCAGGACGGGATTTACATCCTACGAGCAGTACTTC. Its translation: CASRTGFTSYEQYF.